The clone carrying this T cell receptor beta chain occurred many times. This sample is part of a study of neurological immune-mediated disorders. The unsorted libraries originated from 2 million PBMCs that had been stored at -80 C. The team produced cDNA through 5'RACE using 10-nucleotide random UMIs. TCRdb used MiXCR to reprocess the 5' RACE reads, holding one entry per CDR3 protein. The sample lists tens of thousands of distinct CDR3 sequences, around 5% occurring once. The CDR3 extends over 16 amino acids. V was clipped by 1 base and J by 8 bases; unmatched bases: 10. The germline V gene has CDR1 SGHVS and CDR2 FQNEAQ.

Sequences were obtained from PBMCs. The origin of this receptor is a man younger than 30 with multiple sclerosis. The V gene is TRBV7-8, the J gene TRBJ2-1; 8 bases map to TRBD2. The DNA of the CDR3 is TGTGCCAGCAGCTTAGGGGGACTAGGTATGATCCATGAGCAGTTCTTC. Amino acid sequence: CASSLGGLGMIHEQFF.